What follows are 4 T cell receptor beta chains derived from one specimen sequenced in a study of blood T cell repertoires in COVID-19. TCRdb keeps only in-frame clones here, not all; method: immunoSEQ multiplex PCR. The sample includes some 160,000 clones, 83% of them seen just once. The source material was peripheral blood. These receptors all come from a human donor in a cohort sampled during active COVID-19.

This clone was detected a few times. V is TRBV6-2 or TRBV6-3 and J is TRBJ1-6; TRBD1 might be the D (5 bases). The CDR3 covers 16 residues. Germline CDR1 reads MNHEY; CDR2 reads SVGEGT. V shed 5 bases and J shed 3 bases, with 14 bases lying between them. CDR3 sequence: CASSTRWTNYNSPLHF. The CDR3 DNA follows: TGTGCCAGCAGTACCCGGTGGACAAACTATAATTCACCCCTCCACTTT.

The gene calls are TRBV25-1 and TRBJ2-2; D possibly corresponds to TRBD2 (5 bases). CDR3 length: 15 residues. The V end lost 7 bases, the J end lost 7 bases, and 19 bases lay between the germline ends. The V gene's germline CDR1 is MGHDK and CDR2 SYGVNS. The CDR3 DNA reads as TGTGCCAGCACTCGGGCCGGAGGAGAGGGCGGGGAGCTGTTTTTT. Residues: CASTRAGGEGGELFF. The entire variable domain, with the rest obtained from reference TRBV25-1 and TRBJ2-2, is as follows: EADIYQTPRYLVIGTGKKITLECSQTMGHDKMYWYQQDPGMELHLIHYSYGVNSTEKGDLSSESTVSRIRTEHFPLTLESARPSHTSQYLCASTRAGGEGGELFFGEGSRLTVL.

V is TRBV2 and J is TRBJ2-7, with D possibly TRBD2 on 6 matching bases. The length of the CDR3 is 17 residues. Trimming took off 6 bases at V and 0 bases at J, with 21 bases between the two ends. CDR1 is SNHLY and CDR2 is FYNNEI in the germline V gene. CDR3 sequence: CASSLIGRRATSYEQYF. The CDR3 nucleotides are TGTGCCAGCAGCCTAATCGGGCGGAGGGCTACCTCCTACGAGCAGTACTTC.

The rearrangement uses TRBV7-6 and TRBJ1-1; maybe TRBD1 (6 bases). Germline loops: CDR1 SGHVS, CDR2 FNYEAQ. This CDR3 spans 15 amino acids. V was cut by 5 bases and J by 1 base, with 14 bases left in between. DNA of the CDR3: TGTGCCAGCAGCCAACTCACAGGGACGAACACTGAAGCTTTCTTT. It specifies CASSQLTGTNTEAFF.